This is a list of T cell receptor beta chains from one sample in a study of blood T cell repertoires in COVID-19. Clones were sequenced by immunoSEQ multiplex PCR, and TCRdb holds only the in-frame ones, with some missing. The sample consists of roughly 250,000 clones, about 89% of them appearing once. Sequencing was carried out using peripheral blood. The receptor set was obtained from a man between 35 and 55 years old who had recovered from COVID-19. The conserved cysteine and the conserved F or W are not part of the CDR3 here. The order of the fields is V gene, J gene, CDR3 protein.

TRBV5-5	TRBJ2-1	ASSLRGGEQF
TRBV12-3/TRBV12-4	TRBJ2-7	ASSPGGRYEQY
TRBV20-1	TRBJ2-1	SALDSAEQF
TRBV7-9	TRBJ2-3	ASSHPPNPGTFMSDTQY
TRBV27	TRBJ2-4	ASSGGRGKNIQY
TRBV19	TRBJ1-1	ASSMISGHGNTEAF
TRBV6-5	TRBJ2-5	ASRPPRQQETQY
TRBV7-3	TRBJ2-5	ASSSPLVEY
TRBV7-2	TRBJ2-7	ASSPPFGQGPPYEQY
TRBV19	TRBJ2-2	ASRPWDRGITGELF
TRBV5-1	TRBJ2-2	ASSLGGSGELF
TRBV12-3/TRBV12-4	TRBJ2-3	ASSSSGGARQY
TRBV7-9	TRBJ2-7	ASSSRIRDEQY
TRBV11-2	TRBJ2-1	ASSAGLVLSNEQF
TRBV12-5	TRBJ1-5	ASGSTSLFRRDSNQPQH
TRBV7-9	TRBJ2-7	ASSLDNEQY